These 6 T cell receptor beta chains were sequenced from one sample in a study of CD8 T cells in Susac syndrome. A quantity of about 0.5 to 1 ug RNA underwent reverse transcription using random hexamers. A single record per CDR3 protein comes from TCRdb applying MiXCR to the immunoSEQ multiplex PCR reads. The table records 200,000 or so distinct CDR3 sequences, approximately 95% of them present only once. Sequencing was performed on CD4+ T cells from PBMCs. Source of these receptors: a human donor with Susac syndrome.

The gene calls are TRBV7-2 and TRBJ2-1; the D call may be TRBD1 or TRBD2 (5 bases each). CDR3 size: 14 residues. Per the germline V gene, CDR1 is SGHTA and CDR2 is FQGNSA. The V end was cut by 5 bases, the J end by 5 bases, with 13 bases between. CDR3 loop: CASSGDPGDNEQFF. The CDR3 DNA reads TGTGCCAGCAGCGGGGACCCCGGTGACAATGAGCAGTTCTTC.

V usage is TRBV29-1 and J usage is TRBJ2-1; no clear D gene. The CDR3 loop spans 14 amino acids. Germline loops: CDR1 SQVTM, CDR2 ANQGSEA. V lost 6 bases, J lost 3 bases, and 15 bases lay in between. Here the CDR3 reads CSVVSSVFYNEQFF. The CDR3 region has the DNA TGCAGCGTCGTCTCTAGTGTATTCTACAATGAGCAGTTCTTC.

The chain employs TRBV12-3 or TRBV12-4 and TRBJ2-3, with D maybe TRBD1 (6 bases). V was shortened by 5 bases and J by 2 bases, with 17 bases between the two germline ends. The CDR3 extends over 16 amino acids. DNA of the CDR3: TGTGCCAGCAGTCCAGGGGCCGTCTCCTCCACAGATACGCAGTATTTT. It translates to CASSPGAVSSTDTQYF.

In nucleotides, the CDR3 is TGTGCCAGCATCGGCGGCGCAACCTACTACGAGCAGTACTTC. It encodes CASIGGATYYEQYF. The chain employs TRBV6-2 or TRBV6-3 and TRBJ2-7; no definite D call. V lost 7 bases, J lost 3 bases, and 16 bases lay in between. The germline V gene has CDR1 MNHEY and CDR2 SVGEGT. The CDR3 runs 14 residues.

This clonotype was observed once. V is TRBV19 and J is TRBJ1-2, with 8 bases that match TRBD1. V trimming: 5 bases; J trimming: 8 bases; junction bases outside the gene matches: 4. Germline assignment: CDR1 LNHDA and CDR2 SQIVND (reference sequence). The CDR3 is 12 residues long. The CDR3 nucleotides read TGTGCCAGTAGTGGACAGGGTGAGGGCTACACCTTC. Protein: CASSGQGEGYTF. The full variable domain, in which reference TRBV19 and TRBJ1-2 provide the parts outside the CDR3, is DGGITQSPKYLFRKEGQNVTLSCEQNLNHDAMYWYRQDPGQGLRLIYYSQIVNDFQKGDIAEGYSVSREKKESFPLTVTSAQKNPTAFYLCASSGQGEGYTFGSGTRLTVV.

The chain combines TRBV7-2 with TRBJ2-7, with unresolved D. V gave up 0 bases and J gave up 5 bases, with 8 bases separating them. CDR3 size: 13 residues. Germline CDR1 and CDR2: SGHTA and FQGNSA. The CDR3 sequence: CASSLAEANEQYF. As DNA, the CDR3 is TGTGCCAGCAGCTTAGCGGAAGCCAACGAGCAGTACTTC.